What follows are 3 T cell receptor beta chains derived from one specimen sequenced in a study of technical replicates of blood from a few donors. TCRdb's table, derived via immunoSEQ multiplex PCR, lists solely in-frame clones and lacks some. This table has 60,000 to 85,000 clones, about 91% appearing once. What was sequenced was T cells isolated from PBMCs. Receptors were obtained from a human donor in good health.

Concerning this clone itself: A junction end diverges from the germline sequence, so it may reflect a read error. The J gene is TRBJ2-7, the V gene TRBV2; 7 bases align to TRBD2. Germline V gene sequence: CDR1 SNHLY, CDR2 FYNNEI. The CDR3 has 17 residues. The CDR3 DNA is TGTGCCAGCAGAGAAGCGGGGCTCCTAGCGGAGGGGTACGAGCAGTACTTC. As protein: CASREAGLLAEGYEQYF.

This chain joins TRBV7-9 and TRBJ2-1; a possible D gene is TRBD2 (6 bases). The V end lost 3 bases, the J end lost 7 bases, and 16 bases lay between the germline ends. The germline CDR1 and CDR2 sequences are SEHNR and FQNEAQ (reference sequence). CDR3 length equals 15 residues. The CDR3 sequence: CASSFFRGSANEQFF. The CDR3 nucleotides read TGTGCCAGCAGCTTCTTTCGGGGGAGTGCAAATGAGCAGTTCTTC.

V and J are TRBV18 and TRBJ2-1; no reliable D call. This CDR3 has 14 residues. V was clipped by 5 bases and J by 8 bases, with 16 bases between them. Germline V gives CDR1 KGHSH, CDR2 LQKENI. For the CDR3, the DNA is TGTGCCAGCTCAGACGACTTCTCATTGGATGAGCAGTTCTTC. Amino acids: CASSDDFSLDEQFF.